The 12 T cell receptor beta chains below were found in one sample sequenced in a study of identical twins' blood T cells. TCRdb redid the calling of the 5' RACE reads with MiXCR, one entry per CDR3 protein. The table has 300,000 to 450,000 distinct CDR3 sequences, 28% seen once. The sequenced sample was PBMCs. The receptor source for this set is a woman aged 18 to 55 in good health.

This clonotype was seen more than once but under ten times. The rearrangement links TRBV5-1 to TRBJ2-1, with D uncertain. Germline V CDR1 and CDR2: SGHRS, YFSETQ. Trimming shortened V by 1 base and J by 9 bases, and 11 bases separated the two germline ends. The CDR3 covers 13 residues. Written as DNA, the CDR3 is TGCGCCAGCAGCTTGTTCCAGGCGAGTGAGCAGTTCTTC. It encodes CASSLFQASEQFF.

This clonotype was seen a handful of times. This chain joins TRBV5-1 and TRBJ2-3, with 12 bases lining up with TRBD2. With V trimmed by 3 bases and J by 1 base, 3 bases remained unmatched. The CDR3 consists of 16 residues. Germline values: CDR1 SGHRS, CDR2 YFSETQ. The CDR3 reads CASSSGLAGRTDTQYF. The CDR3 DNA follows: TGCGCCAGCAGCTCGGGACTAGCGGGCCGCACAGATACGCAGTATTTT.

The genes are TRBV3-1 and TRBJ2-7; D is uncertain. Trimming took off 0 bases at V and 3 bases at J, with 9 bases between the two ends. The length of the CDR3 is 14 residues. The germline V gene has CDR1 LGHDT and CDR2 YNNKEL (reference sequence). DNA of the CDR3: TGTGCCAGCAGCCAAGATTCCACCTACTACGAGCAGTACTTC. Translation: CASSQDSTYYEQYF.

This sequence joins TRBV11-3 and TRBJ2-7; D gene ambiguous. The CDR3 is 13 amino acids. Germline-derived CDR1 and CDR2 are SGHNT and YENEEA. Deletions cut 4 bases from V and 3 bases from J, with 10 bases between. The DNA for the CDR3 is TGTGCCAGCAGCTCCCTGAAGGGCTACGAGCAGTACTTC. This codes for CASSSLKGYEQYF.

CDR3 DNA: TGCAGCGTTGAAACCGACATCCGGGAGACCCAGTACTTC. This codes for CSVETDIRETQYF. V usage is TRBV29-1 and J usage is TRBJ2-5, with D unclear. CDR1 is SQVTM, CDR2 ANQGSEA, per germline. This CDR3 region has 13 residues. Trimming removed 2 bases at V and 5 bases at J, with 12 bases between. Supplemented by reference TRBV29-1 and TRBJ2-5, the full variable domain reads SAVISQKPSRDICQRGTSLTIQCQVDSQVTMMFWYRQQPGQSLTLIATANQGSEATYESGFVIDKFPISRPNLTFSTLTVSNMSPEDSSIYLCSVETDIRETQYFGPGTRLLVL.

This clonotype was observed a handful of times. This rearrangement joins TRBV20-1 to TRBJ2-7; 8 nucleotides align to TRBD1. CDR3 size: 13 residues. Germline CDR1 DFQATT, CDR2 SNEGSKA (reference sequence). Trimming at V came to 5 bases and at J to 5 bases, leaving 8 bases not matched to a gene. CDR3 loop: CSAVDRELNEQYF. DNA for the CDR3: TGCAGTGCTGTGGACAGGGAATTAAACGAGCAGTACTTC.

This clonotype was seen only once. The chain joins TRBV10-3 to TRBJ1-2; the match to TRBD1 covers 7 bases. The junction had 8 bases not matched to a gene; V was cut back by 3 bases and J by 4 bases. The V gene's germline CDR1 is ENHRY and CDR2 SYGVKD. CDR3 length equals 15 residues. The CDR3 loop is CAISEAGTVVYGYTF. DNA of the CDR3: TGTGCCATCAGTGAAGCAGGGACAGTGGTCTATGGCTACACCTTC.

The chain has TRBV20-1 and TRBJ2-1, with 9 bases aligning to TRBD1. V dropped 7 bases and J dropped 7; count of bases not matched to a gene: 2. This CDR3 is 11 amino acids long. Per the germline V gene, CDR1 is DFQATT and CDR2 is SNEGSKA (reference sequence). The CDR3 DNA follows: TGCAGTGGGACAGGGGCGAATGAGCAGTTCTTC. Amino acid sequence: CSGTGANEQFF.

This chain uses TRBV20-1 with TRBJ2-5, with 7 bases fitting TRBD2. Trimming took 0 bases from V and 5 from J; bases not matched to a gene: 9. There are 15 residues in the CDR3. CDR1 and CDR2 (germline): DFQATT, SNEGSKA (reference sequence). CDR3 bases: TGCAGTGCTAGAGATCCTGTAGCGGGTGGGGAGACCCAGTACTTC. Protein product: CSARDPVAGGETQYF.

This chain links TRBV20-1 with TRBJ2-3; D call uncertain. There are 13 residues in the CDR3. CDR1 is DFQATT, CDR2 SNEGSKA, per germline (reference sequence). Trimming removed 2 bases at V and 6 bases at J, with 12 bases between. The CDR3 sequence is CSARPGFRDTQYF. In DNA form, the CDR3 reads TGCAGTGCTAGACCCGGCTTTAGGGATACGCAGTATTTT.

This clonotype was seen a handful of times. This chain connects TRBV10-3 to TRBJ2-4; 8 bases are a match to TRBD2. The CDR3 runs 13 residues. V lost 8 bases and J lost 5; bases outside the gene matches: 5. The germline V gene encodes CDR1 ENHRY and CDR2 SYGVKD. CDR3: CAIGGGMQNIQYF. The CDR3, as DNA: TGTGCCATCGGCGGGGGGATGCAAAACATTCAGTACTTC.

The chain employs TRBV2 and TRBJ1-1; 7 bases line up with TRBD1. Germline CDR1 and CDR2: SNHLY and FYNNEI. V dropped 9 bases and J dropped 2; count of bases not matched to a gene: 6. The CDR3 has 13 amino acids. CDR3 in DNA: TGTGCCAGTGGACAGGACGGAAACACTGAAGCTTTCTTT. This encodes CASGQDGNTEAFF.